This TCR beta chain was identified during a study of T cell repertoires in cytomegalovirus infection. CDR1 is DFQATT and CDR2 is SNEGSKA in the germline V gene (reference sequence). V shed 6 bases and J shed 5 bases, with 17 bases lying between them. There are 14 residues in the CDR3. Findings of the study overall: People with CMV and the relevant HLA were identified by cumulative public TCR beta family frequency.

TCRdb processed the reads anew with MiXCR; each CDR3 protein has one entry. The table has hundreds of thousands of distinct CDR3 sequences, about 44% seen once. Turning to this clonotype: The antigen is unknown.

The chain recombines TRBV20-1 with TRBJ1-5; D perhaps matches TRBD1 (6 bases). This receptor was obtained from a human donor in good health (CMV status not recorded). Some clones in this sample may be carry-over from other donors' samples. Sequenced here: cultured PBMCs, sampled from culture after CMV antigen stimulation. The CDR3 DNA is TGCAGTGCCGGACCGACAGGACGTTATCAGCCCCAGCATTTT. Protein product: CSAGPTGRYQPQHF.